These 18 T cell receptor beta chains were sequenced from one sample in a study of blood T cell repertoires in COVID-19. The protocol was immunoSEQ multiplex PCR, while the TCRdb copy is restricted to in-frame clones and leaves out a portion. The profile shows approximately 76,000 clones, 87% of them singletons. Sequencing was carried out using peripheral blood. These TCRs come from a man younger than 45 with acute or convalescent COVID-19.

The chain couples TRBV28 to TRBJ2-5; D is possibly TRBD2 (5 bases). The ends were cut back, 4 bases at V and 4 bases at J, with 13 bases in the middle. This CDR3 spans 14 amino acids. Germline CDR1 MDHEN, CDR2 SYDVKM. DNA for the CDR3: TGTGCCAGCAGTTCGGGAATCGATAGAGAGACCCAGTACTTC. This codes for CASSSGIDRETQYF.

V usage is TRBV5-6 and J usage is TRBJ2-2; D perhaps matches TRBD2 (6 bases). There are 14 residues in the CDR3. Germline-derived CDR1 and CDR2 are SGHDT and YYEEEE. Trimming took off 4 bases at V and 6 bases at J, with 13 bases between the two ends. CDR3 coding DNA: TGTGCCAGCAGCGCATTGCGGGAAGCCGGGGAGCTGTTTTTT. Translation: CASSALREAGELFF.

The CDR3 region has the DNA TGTGCCAGTAGTGCTCCAAGTGCACGGACAGGCATCAATCAGCCCCAGCATTTT. Translation gives CASSAPSARTGINQPQHF. J is TRBJ1-5 and V is TRBV19; TRBD1 agrees at 7 bases. Germline V CDR1 and CDR2: LNHDA, SQIVND (reference sequence). The V segment lost 5 bases and the J segment 3 bases; nucleotides outside the gene matches: 16. This CDR3 is built from 18 residues.

The rearrangement links TRBV4-1 to TRBJ2-3, with TRBD1 matching over 7 bases. Germline lookup yields CDR1 MGHRA and CDR2 YSYEKL. After removal of 4 bases from V and 5 bases from J, the junction contained 9 bases not matched to a gene. The CDR3 loop spans 15 amino acids. CDR3 sequence reads: CASSPQGVAEDTQYF. The CDR3 DNA reads TGCGCCAGCAGCCCCCAGGGGGTCGCGGAAGATACGCAGTATTTT.

The chain couples TRBV19 to TRBJ1-2; TRBD1 might be the D (6 bases). Germline V gives CDR1 LNHDA, CDR2 SQIVND (reference sequence). This CDR3 region has 15 residues. V dropped 5 bases and J dropped 8 bases, with 21 bases sitting between them. CDR3 DNA: TGTGCCAGTAGTCCATTGGCCGAATACAGGGAAGGCTACACCTTC. This sequence encodes CASSPLAEYREGYTF.

Only one count was recorded for this clone. V is TRBV4-1 and J is TRBJ1-3; no definite D call. Germline CDR1 reads MGHRA; CDR2 reads YSYEKL. This CDR3 region has 14 residues. Trimming took off 4 bases at V and 2 bases at J, with 9 bases between the two ends. The CDR3 nucleotides are TGCGCCAGCAGCCCCGGTTTTACTGGAAACACCATATATTTT. Residues: CASSPGFTGNTIYF.

This chain joins TRBV18 and TRBJ1-1; D remains unclear. Germline CDR1 is KGHSH and CDR2 is LQKENI. The CDR3 totals 15 residues. Trimming took 4 bases from V and 3 from J, leaving 15 bases between them. For the CDR3, the DNA is TGTGCCAGCTCACTCAGACGGGGAGTGGACACTGAAGCTTTCTTT. Residues: CASSLRRGVDTEAFF.

The chain recombines TRBV2 with TRBJ2-6; the D is unclear. Germline V lookup: CDR1 SNHLY, CDR2 FYNNEI. The CDR3 loop spans 14 amino acids. Trimming removed 3 bases from V and 1 base from J, with 4 bases in between. CDR3 sequence reads: CASSESSGANVLTF. In DNA form, the CDR3 reads TGTGCCAGCAGTGAGTCGTCTGGGGCCAACGTCCTGACTTTC.

The rearrangement uses TRBV6-1 and TRBJ2-5, with D possibly matching TRBD2 (7 bases). CDR1 MNHNS and CDR2 SASEGT come from the germline V gene. CDR3 length equals 15 residues. Trimming removed 0 bases at V and 9 bases at J, with 17 bases between. The CDR3 reads CASSEASGASGAQYF. CDR3 bases: TGTGCCAGCAGTGAAGCGAGCGGGGCCTCAGGGGCCCAGTACTTC.

V is TRBV28 and J is TRBJ2-7, with TRBD2 identical over 9 bases. J lost 4 bases, V lost 6 bases, and 4 bases had no gene match. The germline V gene has CDR1 MDHEN and CDR2 SYDVKM. This CDR3 has 13 amino acids. The CDR3 protein is CASRASGTYEQYF. The CDR3 bases are TGTGCCAGCAGAGCTAGCGGGACATACGAGCAGTACTTC.

Only one count was recorded for this clone. The chain has TRBV28 and TRBJ1-1; D possibly corresponds to TRBD1 (6 bases). The CDR3 runs 14 residues. Germline V gene lookup returns CDR1 MDHEN and CDR2 SYDVKM. Trimming took 6 bases from V and 1 from J, leaving 12 bases between them. The CDR3 reads CASSVTGTNTEAFF. Here the CDR3 DNA reads TGTGCCAGCAGCGTAACAGGGACGAACACTGAAGCTTTCTTT.

The sample holds one count of this clone. The DNA of the CDR3 is TGTGCCAGCAGCTTAGCCTTCTCTGGAAACACCATATATTTT. It is translated as CASSLAFSGNTIYF. The J gene is TRBJ1-3, the V gene TRBV7-6; the D is unclear. V gave up 0 bases and J gave up 0 bases, with 3 bases separating them. CDR3 length: 14 residues. Germline V gene sequence: CDR1 SGHVS, CDR2 FNYEAQ.

The chain has TRBV3-1 (or the pseudogene TRBV3-2) and TRBJ2-7, with 10 bases identical to TRBD2. With 4 bases clipped from V and 0 bases from J, the junction kept 0 bases outside the gene matches. CDR1 LGHDT and CDR2 YNNKEL come from the germline V gene (reference sequence). This CDR3 is 14 amino acids long. The chain's CDR3 is CASSRTSGSYEQYF. Written as DNA, the CDR3 is TGTGCCAGCAGCCGGACTAGCGGCTCCTACGAGCAGTACTTC.

V gene TRBV12-5 combines with J gene TRBJ1-4, with D perhaps TRBD1 (5 bases). The germline V gene encodes CDR1 LGHNT and CDR2 FRNRAP. The CDR3 extends over 10 amino acids. CDR3 protein: CAKGAKKLFF. The CDR3 DNA sequence: TGTGCCAAAGGGGCGAAAAAACTGTTTTTT.

The DNA of the CDR3 is TGTGCCACCAGTGATACAGGGGGCCTTACTGAAGCTTTCTTT. This sequence encodes CATSDTGGLTEAFF. The chain joins TRBV24-1 to TRBJ1-1; 9 bases map to TRBD1. The V segment lost 3 bases and the J segment 5 bases; nucleotides outside the gene matches: 3. The CDR3 extends over 14 amino acids. The germline V gene has CDR1 KGHDR and CDR2 SFDVKD.

The CDR3 here is CASSELGQISPLHF. In nucleotides, the CDR3 is TGTGCCAGCAGTGAACTGGGCCAAATTTCACCCCTCCACTTT. This chain links TRBV6-1 with TRBJ1-6; D is unresolved. This CDR3 contains 14 residues. The V end lost 2 bases, the J end lost 9 bases, and 11 bases lay between the germline ends. CDR1 and CDR2 (germline): MNHNS, SASEGT.

CDR3 sequence reads: CATGRTNSNQPQHF. The CDR3 DNA reads TGTGCCACCGGGAGGACAAATAGCAATCAGCCCCAGCATTTT. The chain is built from TRBV28 and TRBJ1-5, with D perhaps TRBD1 (5 bases). This CDR3 has 14 amino acids. The germline V gene encodes CDR1 MDHEN and CDR2 SYDVKM. The ends were cut back, 10 bases at V and 0 bases at J, with 13 bases in the middle. Full variable domain (remainder filled in from reference TRBV28 and TRBJ1-5): DVKVTQSSRYLVKRTGEKVFLECVQDMDHENMFWYRQDPGLGLRLIYFSYDVKMKEKGDIPEGYSVSREKKERFSLILESASTNQTSMYLCATGRTNSNQPQHFGDGTRLSIL.

This chain uses TRBV30 with TRBJ1-1; tentative D call: TRBD1 (6 bases). This CDR3 is built from 13 residues. Germline V CDR1 and CDR2: GTSNPN, SVGIG (reference sequence). With 2 bases removed from V and 1 base from J, the gap between germline ends came to 8 bases. The CDR3: CAWSIGGNTEAFF. CDR3 sequence (DNA): TGTGCCTGGAGTATAGGGGGGAACACTGAAGCTTTCTTT.